Listed here are 21 T cell receptor beta chains from one sample, sequenced in a study of cytomegalovirus exposure and HLA in healthy donors. The repertoire was sequenced with immunoSEQ multiplex PCR; TCRdb's copy has only in-frame clones and lacks some. The sample has over 250,000 clones; roughly 87% are singletons. Material for sequencing was PBMCs. These receptors were obtained from a woman aged 30 to 39 in good health and CMV-seropositive.

The sample holds one count of this clone. The V and J genes are TRBV11-2 and TRBJ2-7; TRBD1 agrees at 7 bases. Germline CDR1 SGHAT, CDR2 FQNNGV. The CDR3 is 16 amino acids. V lost 3 bases to trimming and J lost 0 bases; unmatched junction nucleotides: 8. CDR3 residues: CASSLSLDRFSYEQYF. CDR3 coding DNA: TGTGCCAGCAGCTTGTCCCTGGACAGGTTCTCCTACGAGCAGTACTTC. The full variable domain, rest sourced from reference TRBV11-2 and TRBJ2-7, is EAGVAQSPRYKIIEKRQSVAFWCNPISGHATLYWYQQILGQGPKLLIQFQNNGVVDDSQLPKDRFSAERLKGVDSTLKIQPAKLEDSAVYLCASSLSLDRFSYEQYFGPGTRLTVT.

This rearrangement joins TRBV18 to TRBJ1-1; D not resolved. The length of the CDR3 is 13 residues. Between the trimmed V and J ends, which lost 3 bases and 11 bases, there was a span of 16 bases. CDR1 and CDR2 (germline): KGHSH, LQKENI. The CDR3 DNA is TGTGCCAGCTCACCGGTTGGCAGGAGGTACGCTTTCTTT. As protein: CASSPVGRRYAFF.

CDR3 bases: TGTGCTAGTGGGACCTCCCGGGACTTAGGGAGGGATGAGCAGTTCTTC. Translated, it gives CASGTSRDLGRDEQFF. The chain recombines TRBV12-5 with TRBJ2-1; 7 nucleotides match TRBD2. Per the germline V gene, CDR1 is LGHNT and CDR2 is FRNRAP. The V and J ends lost 6 bases and 8 bases, in that order; junction bases with no gene match: 16. This CDR3 is built from 16 residues.

This chain joins TRBV6-5 and TRBJ2-5; D may correspond to TRBD1 or TRBD2 (5 bases each). Per germline, CDR1 MNHEY and CDR2 SVGAGI. The V end was cut by 6 bases, the J end by 2 bases, with 13 bases between. The CDR3 sequence is 14 residues long. This chain's CDR3 is CASRRDGTQETQYF. CDR3 nucleotides: TGTGCCAGCAGGAGGGACGGCACTCAAGAGACCCAGTACTTC.

The DNA for the CDR3 is TGTGCCAGCAGCCCCCTTCCGGACAGCCCCTATGGCTACACCTTC. Protein sequence: CASSPLPDSPYGYTF. V is TRBV28 and J is TRBJ1-2, with D possibly matching TRBD1 (6 bases). This CDR3 contains 15 residues. Germline lookup yields CDR1 MDHEN and CDR2 SYDVKM. V lost 6 bases, J lost 4 bases, and 18 bases lay in between.

As DNA, the CDR3 is TGCGCCAGCAGTCACCCGGGACAAGCCTCCTACGAGCAGTACTTC. Translation: CASSHPGQASYEQYF. V is TRBV23-1 and J is TRBJ2-7, with D tentatively TRBD1 (6 bases). TRBV23-1 is treated as an ORF (open reading frame) with a function not yet certain. V dropped 3 bases and J dropped 0 bases, with 12 bases sitting between them. CDR3 size: 15 residues.

This clone occurred a few times. The chain uses TRBV7-3 and TRBJ2-7, with a possible D match to TRBD2 (5 bases). V dropped 2 bases and J dropped 6 bases, with 11 bases sitting between them. CDR3 length: 13 residues. The germline V gene has CDR1 SGHTA and CDR2 FQGTGA. CDR3 sequence: CASSLEGASEQYF. In DNA form, the CDR3 reads TGTGCCAGCAGCTTAGAGGGAGCGTCCGAGCAGTACTTC.

CDR3 amino acids: CASRWTVRGTEAFF. The CDR3 DNA is TGCGCCAGCAGATGGACAGTCCGGGGCACTGAAGCTTTCTTT. The J gene is TRBJ1-1, the V gene TRBV5-1; weak D call: TRBD1 (6 bases). CDR3 length: 14 amino acids. V lost 5 bases, J lost 4 bases, and 15 bases lay in between. The V gene's germline CDR1 is SGHRS and CDR2 YFSETQ. The full variable domain, its missing parts supplied by reference TRBV5-1 and TRBJ1-1, is KAGVTQTPRYLIKTRGQQVTLSCSPISGHRSVSWYQQTPGQGLQFLFEYFSETQRNKGNFPGRFSGRQFSNSRSEMNVSTLELGDSALYLCASRWTVRGTEAFFGQGTRLTVV.

This chain uses TRBV28 with TRBJ2-7; no clear D. This CDR3 is built from 14 residues. From germline, CDR1 is MDHEN and CDR2 SYDVKM. V was pared by 2 bases and J by 5 bases, with 13 bases between. DNA of the CDR3: TGTGCCAGCAGTTTAGGCCGGCAGTGGGACGAGCAGTACTTC. Translated: CASSLGRQWDEQYF.

The V call is TRBV4-2, the J call TRBJ2-3, with D uncertain. Between the trimmed V and J ends, which lost 0 bases and 5 bases, there was a span of 12 bases. The CDR3 covers 15 residues. Germline values: CDR1 LGHNA, CDR2 YNFKEQ. The CDR3 nucleotides are TGTGCCAGCAGCCAAGATGGCCAACCTAGAGATACGCAGTATTTT. Residues: CASSQDGQPRDTQYF.

This chain joins TRBV6-6 and TRBJ1-2; tentative D call: TRBD1 (5 bases). The CDR3 loop spans 13 amino acids. Trimming cost V 0 bases and J 3 bases, with 5 bases left between them. Germline assignment: CDR1 MNHNY and CDR2 SVGAGI (reference sequence). The CDR3 DNA reads TGTGCCAGCAGTTACTCGGGGGACTATGGCTACACCTTC. This translates into CASSYSGDYGYTF.

V usage is TRBV6-7 and J usage is TRBJ2-7; the match to TRBD2 covers 8 bases. Being an ORF, TRBV6-7 has a function that is uncertain. The CDR3 is 15 amino acids. Trimming cost V 6 bases and J 2 bases; bases outside gene matches: 9. Written as DNA, the CDR3 is TGTGCCAGCAGAGGCGGGAGGCCCTCCCCCTACGAGCAGTACTTC. Amino acid sequence: CASRGGRPSPYEQYF.

This chain uses TRBV7-9 with TRBJ1-4; D may be TRBD1 (5 bases). This CDR3 comprises 14 residues. Trimming left V 3 bases short and J 7 bases short, with 12 bases between. The germline gives CDR1 SEHNR, CDR2 FQNEAQ (reference sequence). In DNA form, the CDR3 reads TGTGCCAGCAGCTTTACTCAGGGAGGTGAAAAACTGTTTTTT. It specifies CASSFTQGGEKLFF.

This clone was detected once. The chain is built from TRBV4-2 and TRBJ2-2; 8 nucleotides agree with TRBD2. V gave up 6 bases and J gave up 1 base; unmatched junction bases: 4. Looked up from germline, CDR1 is LGHNA and CDR2 is YNFKEQ. CDR3 size: 15 residues. In nucleotides, the CDR3 is TGTGCCAGCAGGGCGGGACTAGGGAACACCGGGGAGCTGTTTTTT. Protein sequence: CASRAGLGNTGELFF.

This sequence joins TRBV2 and TRBJ2-7; TRBD2 agrees at 10 bases. CDR3 length: 15 residues. Germline V lookup: CDR1 SNHLY, CDR2 FYNNEI. V gave up 4 bases and J gave up 3 bases; unmatched junction bases: 6. CDR3: CASSGGGTSVYEQYF. The CDR3 coding sequence is TGTGCCAGCAGTGGCGGGGGGACTAGCGTCTACGAGCAGTACTTC. The whole variable domain, filled in from reference TRBV2 and TRBJ2-7, reads EPEVTQTPSHQVTQMGQEVILRCVPISNHLYFYWYRQILGQKVEFLVSFYNNEISEKSEIFDDQFSVERPDGSNFTLKIRSTKLEDSAMYFCASSGGGTSVYEQYFGPGTRLTVT.

The chain joins TRBV11-1 to TRBJ2-1; 9 nucleotides line up with TRBD2. Germline CDR1 is SGHAT and CDR2 is FQDESV (reference sequence). The CDR3 is made up of 18 amino acids. The V gene end was trimmed by 0 bases and the J gene end by 7 bases; junction bases not matched to a gene: 13. The CDR3 loop reads CASSLAWVAGVSINEQFF. In DNA, the CDR3 is TGTGCCAGCAGCTTAGCGTGGGTAGCGGGAGTTTCTATTAATGAGCAGTTCTTC.

The chain carries TRBV4-1 and TRBJ2-1; TRBD2 matches at 15 bases. The CDR3 covers 17 residues. Germline V CDR1 and CDR2: MGHRA, YSYEKL. After removal of 6 bases from V and 3 bases from J, the junction contained 6 bases not matched to a gene. The CDR3 region is CASSPGLAGGYYNEQFF. In DNA, the CDR3 is TGCGCCAGCAGTCCGGGACTAGCGGGAGGTTACTACAATGAGCAGTTCTTC.

The V gene is TRBV29-1, the J gene TRBJ2-6; D is uncertain. The length of the CDR3 is 14 residues. Trimming removed 6 bases from V and 0 bases from J, with 9 bases in between. Germline-derived CDR1 and CDR2 are SQVTM and ANQGSEA. In DNA form, the CDR3 reads TGCAGCGTCCCCCTGAGCTCTGGGGCCAACGTCCTGACTTTC. Translated: CSVPLSSGANVLTF. The variable domain in full, with the rest retrieved from reference TRBV29-1 and TRBJ2-6, is SAVISQKPSRDICQRGTSLTIQCQVDSQVTMMFWYRQQPGQSLTLIATANQGSEATYESGFVIDKFPISRPNLTFSTLTVSNMSPEDSSIYLCSVPLSSGANVLTFGAGSRLTVL.

This chain joins TRBV5-4 and TRBJ2-7; possibly TRBD1 for D (6 bases). Germline loops: CDR1 SGHNT, CDR2 YYREEE (reference sequence). The CDR3 loop spans 13 amino acids. V was pared by 3 bases and J by 1 base, with 8 bases between. CDR3 sequence: CASSSGQSYEQYF. In DNA, the CDR3 is TGTGCCAGCAGCTCAGGACAGTCCTACGAGCAGTACTTC. The entire variable domain, with the rest obtained from reference TRBV5-4 and TRBJ2-7, is as follows: ETGVTQSPTHLIKTRGQQVTLRCSSQSGHNTVSWYQQALGQGPQFIFQYYREEENGRGNFPPRFSGLQFPNYSSELNVNALELDDSALYLCASSSGQSYEQYFGPGTRLTVT.

The rearrangement links TRBV4-3 to TRBJ2-7, with 10 positions matching TRBD2. This CDR3 is 16 amino acids long. The junction had 12 bases not matched to a gene; V was cut back by 4 bases and J by 6 bases. Germline CDR1 LGHNA, CDR2 YSLEER. The CDR3 spells CASSLDTSGTGGEQYF. The DNA of the CDR3 is TGCGCCAGCAGCCTGGATACTAGCGGGACGGGGGGCGAGCAGTACTTC.

The CDR3 nucleotides are TGTGCCTGGAGTAGGTTTGGTGGTGAAAAACTGTTTTTT. Protein: CAWSRFGGEKLFF. This chain connects TRBV30 to TRBJ1-4, with no clear D. The CDR3 is made up of 13 amino acids. The V end lost 2 bases, the J end lost 7 bases, and 11 bases lay between the germline ends. CDR1 is GTSNPN, CDR2 SVGIG, per germline (reference sequence).